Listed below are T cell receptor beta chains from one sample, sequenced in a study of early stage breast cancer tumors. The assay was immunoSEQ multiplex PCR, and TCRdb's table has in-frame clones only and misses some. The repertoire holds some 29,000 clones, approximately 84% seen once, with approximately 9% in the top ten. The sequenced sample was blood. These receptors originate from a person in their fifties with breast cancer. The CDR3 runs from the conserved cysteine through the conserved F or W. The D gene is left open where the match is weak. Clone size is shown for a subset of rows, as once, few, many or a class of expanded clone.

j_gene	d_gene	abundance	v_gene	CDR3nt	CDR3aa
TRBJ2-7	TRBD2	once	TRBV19	TGTGCCAGTAGTATTCGCGGGAGTCGTTACGAGCAGTACTTC	CASSIRGSRYEQYF
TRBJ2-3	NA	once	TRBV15	TGTGCCACCAGCAGAGAGAACCGAGATACGCAGTATTTT	CATSRENRDTQYF
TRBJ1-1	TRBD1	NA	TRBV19	TGTGCCACCCTACAGGGGGTCGGGACTGAAGCTTTCTTT	CATLQGVGTEAFF
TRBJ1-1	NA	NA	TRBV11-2	TGTGCCAGCAGCTTAAAGGGAAGCACTGAAGCTTTCTTT	CASSLKGSTEAFF
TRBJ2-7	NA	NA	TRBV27	TGTGCCAGCAGTTTAGGGGCTGAACGGACCTACGAGCAGTACTTC	CASSLGAERTYEQYF
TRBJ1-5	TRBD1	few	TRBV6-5	TGTGCCAGCAGACCCGGGACAGGGGGCCAGCCCCAGCATTTT	CASRPGTGGQPQHF
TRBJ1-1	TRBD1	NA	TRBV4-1	TGCGCCAGCAGCCAAACGACAGGGGGAACTGAAGCTTTCTTT	CASSQTTGGTEAFF
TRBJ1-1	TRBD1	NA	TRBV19	TGTGCCAGTAGGACACAGGGGGCCGAGAACACTGAAGCTTTCTTT	CASRTQGAENTEAFF
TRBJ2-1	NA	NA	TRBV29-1	TGCAGCGTTGTACGGGGGCATTCCTACAATGAGCAGTTCTTC	CSVVRGHSYNEQFF
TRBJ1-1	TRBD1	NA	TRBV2	TGTGCCAGCAGTGAGACAGGGGGCACTGAAGCTTTCTTT	CASSETGGTEAFF
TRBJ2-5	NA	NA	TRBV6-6	TGTGCCAGCAGTTCCTACGGAGAGACCCAGTACTTC	CASSSYGETQYF
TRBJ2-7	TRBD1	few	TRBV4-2	TGTGCCAGCAGCAGCTCCGGGACAGGGGCCTACGAGCAGTACTTC	CASSSSGTGAYEQYF
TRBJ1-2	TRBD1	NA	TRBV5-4	TGTGCCAGCAGCTTGGGAACAGGGGCGGGCGGCTACACCTTC	CASSLGTGAGGYTF
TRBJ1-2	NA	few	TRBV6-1	TGTGCCAGCAGTGAAGGGGTTGTCAATGGCTACACCTTC	CASSEGVVNGYTF
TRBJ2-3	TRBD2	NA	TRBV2	TGTGCCAGCAGTGAGCCCGGGGAGGGTTATTTT	CASSEPGEGYF
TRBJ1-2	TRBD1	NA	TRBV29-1	TGCAGCGCAGGACAGGGGGCCTATGGCTACACCTTC	CSAGQGAYGYTF
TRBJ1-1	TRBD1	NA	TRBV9	TGTGCCAGGCTGGGGGGACAGGCTGCTGGCGTTGAAGCTTTCTTT	CARLGGQAAGVEAFF
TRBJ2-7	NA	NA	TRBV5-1	TGCGCCAGCAGCTTGGCTATTCAATCAAATCCCGGTCTCTACGAGCAGTACTTC	CASSLAIQSNPGLYEQYF
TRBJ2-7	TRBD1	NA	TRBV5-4	TGTGCCAGCAGCTTGGGGTCGGGACAGGGAGCCTACGAGCAGTACTTC	CASSLGSGQGAYEQYF
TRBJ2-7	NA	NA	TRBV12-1	TGTGCCAGCAACCAATTACGGACTAGCGGGAGGGCAGCGGACGAGCAGTACTTC	CASNQLRTSGRAADEQYF
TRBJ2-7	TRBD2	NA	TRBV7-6	TGTGCCAGCCGCGGGACTAGCTACGAGCAGTACTTC	CASRGTSYEQYF
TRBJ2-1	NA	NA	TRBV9	TGTGCCAGCAGCGGACGGACAACACGGCTCAATGAGCAGTTCTTC	CASSGRTTRLNEQFF
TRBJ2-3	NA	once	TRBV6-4	TGTGCCAGCAGCCCCGGGACAACTAGCACAGATACGCAGTATTTT	CASSPGTTSTDTQYF
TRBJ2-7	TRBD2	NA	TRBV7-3	TGTGCCAGCAGCCTTACCCCTCGGTCTAGCGGGACCTGGGGGACCTACGAGCAGTACTTC	CASSLTPRSSGTWGTYEQYF
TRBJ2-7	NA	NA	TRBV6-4	TGTGCCAGCAGTGTTTCGAGCGGATCCTACGAGCAGTACTTC	CASSVSSGSYEQYF
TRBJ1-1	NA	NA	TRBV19	TGTGCCAGTACCCCCGGGGGGCGGACTGAAGCTTTCTTT	CASTPGGRTEAFF